This T cell receptor beta chain came from a study of T-cell reconstitution after alpha-beta-depleted transplantation in children. Unique molecular identifiers were incorporated into the prepared TCRbeta library. TCRdb processed the PCR reads anew with MiXCR; each CDR3 protein has one entry. The sample gives fewer than 700,000 distinct CDR3 sequences, 10% to 15% of which show up once; roughly 2.3% is in the top ten. The CDR3 extends over 15 amino acids. Losses at the gene ends were 1 base for V and 3 bases for J; bases not matched to a gene: 6. Per the germline V gene, CDR1 is DFQATT and CDR2 is SNEGSKA (reference sequence). Overall study results and limits: Among T cells one year after transplant, newly produced cells accounted for most counts and diversity. Several patients had high TCRbeta diversity at day 60; it came from surviving recipient T cells and thymic progenitors. Several hundred expanded graft clones reportedly gave rise to the alpha-beta T cells present about two months after transplant.

This clonotype was seen a few times. Its antigen is unidentified. The source was PBMCs, mostly from graft donor cells, collected 360 days after TCRalphabeta/CD19-depleted stem cell transplant. The chain links TRBV20-1 to TRBJ2-1; 7 bases are shared with TRBD2. This receptor was obtained from a male patient aged 10-17 years who had a stem cell transplant for acute myeloid leukemia, so the T cells may come from the graft donor. The DNA of the CDR3 is TGCAGTGCTAGAGCTCCGAGCGGGAACTACAATGAGCAGTTCTTC. It specifies CSARAPSGNYNEQFF.